The text below deals with one TCR beta chain. This specimen comes from a study of blood T cell repertoires in COVID-19. Here immunoSEQ multiplex PCR was the method, and the copy in TCRdb shows in-frame clones only, minus some. The table records roughly 34,000 clones, approximately 85% of them present only once. Germline V gene lookup returns CDR1 LGHNA and CDR2 YNFKEQ. This CDR3 region has 13 residues. The ends were cut back, 1 base at V and 6 bases at J, with 10 bases in the middle. Sequenced sample: peripheral blood. This sequence originates from an elderly man with active COVID-19. The chain links TRBV4-2 to TRBJ2-7; no clear D. This CDR3 reads CASSQVLSSEQYF. CDR3 DNA: TGTGCCAGCAGCCAAGTCCTGTCTAGCGAGCAGTACTTC.